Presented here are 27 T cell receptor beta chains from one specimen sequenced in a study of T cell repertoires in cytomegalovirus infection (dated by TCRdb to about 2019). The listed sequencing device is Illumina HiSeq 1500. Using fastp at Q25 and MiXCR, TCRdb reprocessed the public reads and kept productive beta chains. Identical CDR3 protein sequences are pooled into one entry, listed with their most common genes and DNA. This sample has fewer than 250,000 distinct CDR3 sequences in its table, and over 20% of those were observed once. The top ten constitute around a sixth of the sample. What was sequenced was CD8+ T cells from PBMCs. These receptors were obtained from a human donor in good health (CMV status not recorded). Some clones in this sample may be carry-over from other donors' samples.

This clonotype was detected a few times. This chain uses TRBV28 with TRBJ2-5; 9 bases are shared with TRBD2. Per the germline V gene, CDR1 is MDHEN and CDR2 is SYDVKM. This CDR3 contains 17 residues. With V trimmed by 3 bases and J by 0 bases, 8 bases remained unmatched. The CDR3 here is CASSFPLLAGYQETQYF. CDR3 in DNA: TGTGCCAGCAGTTTCCCCCTCCTAGCGGGGTACCAAGAGACCCAGTACTTC.

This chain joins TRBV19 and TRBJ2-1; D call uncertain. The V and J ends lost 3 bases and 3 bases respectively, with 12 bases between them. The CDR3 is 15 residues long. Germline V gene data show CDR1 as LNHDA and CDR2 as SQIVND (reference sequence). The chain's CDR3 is CASSMGLAVYNEQFF. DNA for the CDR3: TGTGCCAGTAGTATGGGTCTCGCGGTCTACAATGAGCAGTTCTTC.

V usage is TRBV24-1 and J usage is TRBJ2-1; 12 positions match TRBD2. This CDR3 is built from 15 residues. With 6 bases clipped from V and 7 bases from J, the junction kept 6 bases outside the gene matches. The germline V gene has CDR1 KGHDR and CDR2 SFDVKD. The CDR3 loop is CATSMTSGGSNEQFF. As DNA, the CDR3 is TGTGCCACCAGTATGACTAGCGGGGGATCGAATGAGCAGTTCTTC.

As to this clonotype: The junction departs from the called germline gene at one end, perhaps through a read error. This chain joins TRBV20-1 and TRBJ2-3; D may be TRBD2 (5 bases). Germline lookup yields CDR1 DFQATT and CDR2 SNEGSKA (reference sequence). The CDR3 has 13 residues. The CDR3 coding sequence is TGCAGTGCCCACGCGCCGGACTCAGATACGCGGTATTTT. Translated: CSAHAPDSDTRYF.

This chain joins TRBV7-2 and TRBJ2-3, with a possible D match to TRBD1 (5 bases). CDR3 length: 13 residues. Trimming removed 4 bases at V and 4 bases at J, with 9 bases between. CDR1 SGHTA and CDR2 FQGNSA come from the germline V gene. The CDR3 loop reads CASSSPTADTQYF. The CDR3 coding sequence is TGTGCCAGCAGCTCCCCGACAGCAGATACGCAGTATTTT. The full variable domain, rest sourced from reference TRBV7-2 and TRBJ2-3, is GAGVSQSPSNKVTEKGKDVELRCDPISGHTALYWYRQSLGQGLEFLIYFQGNSAPDKSGLPSDRFSAERTGGSVSTLTIQRTQQEDSAVYLCASSSPTADTQYFGPGTRLTVL.

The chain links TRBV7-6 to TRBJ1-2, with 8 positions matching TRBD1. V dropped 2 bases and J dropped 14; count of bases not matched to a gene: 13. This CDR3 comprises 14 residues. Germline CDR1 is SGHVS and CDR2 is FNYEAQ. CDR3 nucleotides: TGTGCCAGCAGCTTATCGTGGGACAGGCGTGATGGAACCTTC. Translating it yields CASSLSWDRRDGTF. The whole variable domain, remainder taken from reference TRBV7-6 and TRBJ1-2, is GAGVSQSPRYKVTKRGQDVALRCDPISGHVSLYWYRQALGQGPEFLTYFNYEAQQDKSGLPNDRFSAERPEGSISTLTIQRTEQRDSAMYRCASSLSWDRRDGTFGSGTRLTVV.

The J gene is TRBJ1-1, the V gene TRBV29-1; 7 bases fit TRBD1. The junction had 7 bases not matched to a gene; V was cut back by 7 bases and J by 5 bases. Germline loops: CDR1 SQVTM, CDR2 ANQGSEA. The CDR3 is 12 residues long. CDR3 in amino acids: CSAPGGGTEAFF. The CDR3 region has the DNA TGCAGCGCCCCAGGGGGGGGGACTGAAGCTTTCTTT.

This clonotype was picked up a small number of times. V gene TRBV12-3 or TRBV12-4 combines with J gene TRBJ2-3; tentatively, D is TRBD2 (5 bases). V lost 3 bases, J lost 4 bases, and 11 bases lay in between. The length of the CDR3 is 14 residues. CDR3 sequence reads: CASSFLGVADTQYF. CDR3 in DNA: TGTGCCAGCAGTTTCCTCGGGGTGGCAGATACGCAGTATTTT.

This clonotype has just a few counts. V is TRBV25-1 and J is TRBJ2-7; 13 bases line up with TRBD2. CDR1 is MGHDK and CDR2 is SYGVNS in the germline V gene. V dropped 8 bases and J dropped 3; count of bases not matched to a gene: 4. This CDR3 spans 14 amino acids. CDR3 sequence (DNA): TGTGCCAGCGAGGGACTAGCGGGGTTCTACGAGCAGTACTTC. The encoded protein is CASEGLAGFYEQYF.

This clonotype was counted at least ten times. CDR3 loop: CASSLSGVGLAELGEKLFF. The CDR3 bases are TGTGCCAGCAGTTTATCGGGGGTTGGCCTTGCGGAACTAGGTGAAAAACTGTTTTTT. The rearrangement links TRBV28 to TRBJ1-4; weak D call: TRBD1 (5 bases). V lost 1 base, J lost 7 bases, and 25 bases lay in between. Germline CDR1 and CDR2: MDHEN and SYDVKM. There are 19 residues in the CDR3.

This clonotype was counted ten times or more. CDR3 amino acids: CASSSEGTDTQYF. In nucleotides, the CDR3 is TGTGCCAGCAGCTCGGAGGGGACAGATACGCAGTATTTT. The rearrangement joins TRBV7-2 to TRBJ2-3; possibly TRBD2 for D (6 bases). Deletions cut 4 bases from V and 3 bases from J, with 8 bases between. This CDR3 comprises 13 residues. Germline V gene sequence: CDR1 SGHTA, CDR2 FQGNSA.

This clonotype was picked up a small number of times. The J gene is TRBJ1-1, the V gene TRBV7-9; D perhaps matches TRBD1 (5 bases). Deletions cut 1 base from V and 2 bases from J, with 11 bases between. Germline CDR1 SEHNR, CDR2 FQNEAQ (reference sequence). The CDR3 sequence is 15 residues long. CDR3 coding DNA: TGTGCCAGCAGCTTAGGGGGCGACATTAACACTGAAGCTTTCTTT. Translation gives CASSLGGDINTEAFF.

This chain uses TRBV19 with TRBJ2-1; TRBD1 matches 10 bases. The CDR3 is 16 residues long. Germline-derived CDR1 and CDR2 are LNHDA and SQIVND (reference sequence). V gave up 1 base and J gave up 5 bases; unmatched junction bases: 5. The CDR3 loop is CASSIGDRGRHNEQFF. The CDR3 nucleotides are TGTGCCAGTAGTATAGGGGACAGGGGTAGGCACAATGAGCAGTTCTTC.

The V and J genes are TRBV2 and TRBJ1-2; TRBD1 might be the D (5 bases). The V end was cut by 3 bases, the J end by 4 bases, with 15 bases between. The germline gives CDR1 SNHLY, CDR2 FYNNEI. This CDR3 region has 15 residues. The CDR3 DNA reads TGTGCCAGCAGTGAGGGGACCGGGGTTACCTATGGCTACACCTTC. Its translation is CASSEGTGVTYGYTF.

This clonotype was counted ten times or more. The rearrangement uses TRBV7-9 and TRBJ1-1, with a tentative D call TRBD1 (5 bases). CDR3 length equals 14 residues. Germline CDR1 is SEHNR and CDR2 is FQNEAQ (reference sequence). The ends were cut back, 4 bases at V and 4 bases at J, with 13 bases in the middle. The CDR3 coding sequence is TGTGCCAGCAGCTCTGAGATCAGGGCCACTGAAGCTTTCTTT. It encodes CASSSEIRATEAFF.

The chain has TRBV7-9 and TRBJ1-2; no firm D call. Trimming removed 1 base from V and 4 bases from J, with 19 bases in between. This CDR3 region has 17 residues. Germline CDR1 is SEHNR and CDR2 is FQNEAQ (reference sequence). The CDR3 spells CASSLGARPMDGYGYTF. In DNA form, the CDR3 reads TGTGCCAGCAGCTTAGGGGCGCGGCCCATGGATGGCTATGGCTACACCTTC.

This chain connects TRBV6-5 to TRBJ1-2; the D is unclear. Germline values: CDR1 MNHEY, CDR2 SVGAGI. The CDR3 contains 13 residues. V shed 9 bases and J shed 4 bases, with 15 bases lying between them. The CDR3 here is CASRVSLAYGYTF. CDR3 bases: TGTGCCAGTCGAGTTTCCTTGGCCTATGGCTACACCTTC.

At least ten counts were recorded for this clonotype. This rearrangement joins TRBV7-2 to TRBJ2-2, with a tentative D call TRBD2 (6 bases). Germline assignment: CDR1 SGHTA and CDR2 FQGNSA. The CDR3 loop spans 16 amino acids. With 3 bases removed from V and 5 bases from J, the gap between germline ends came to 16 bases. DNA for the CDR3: TGTGCCAGCAGCTTTGACCTCGGGGGTAATACCGGGGAGCTGTTTTTT. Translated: CASSFDLGGNTGELFF.

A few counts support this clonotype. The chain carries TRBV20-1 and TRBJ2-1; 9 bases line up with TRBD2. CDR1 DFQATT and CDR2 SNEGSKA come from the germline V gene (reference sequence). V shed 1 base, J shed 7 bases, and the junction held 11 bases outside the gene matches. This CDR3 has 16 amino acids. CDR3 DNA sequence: TGCAGTGCTAGAGCAGCTCGGGGCGGGGGGGGAAATGAGCAGTTCTTC. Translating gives CSARAARGGGGNEQFF.

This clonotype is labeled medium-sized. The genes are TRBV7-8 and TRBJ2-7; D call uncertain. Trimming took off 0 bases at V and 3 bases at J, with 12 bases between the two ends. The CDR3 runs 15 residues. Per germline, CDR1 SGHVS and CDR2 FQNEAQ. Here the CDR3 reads CASSLAYSLYYEQYF. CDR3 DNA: TGTGCCAGCAGCTTAGCGTATAGCTTGTACTACGAGCAGTACTTC. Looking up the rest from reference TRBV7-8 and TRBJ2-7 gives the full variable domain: GAGVSQSPRYKVAKRGQDVALRCDPISGHVSLFWYQQALGQGPEFLTYFQNEAQLDKSGLPSDRFFAERPEGSVSTLKIQRTQQEDSAVYLCASSLAYSLYYEQYFGPGTRLTVT.

DNA for the CDR3: TGTGCCAGCAGCCTAACGACTAGGCAAGAGACCCAGTACTTC. Protein: CASSLTTRQETQYF. V and J are TRBV14 and TRBJ2-5, with D possibly being TRBD2 (6 bases). The CDR3 consists of 14 residues. CDR1 SGHDN and CDR2 FVKESK come from the germline V gene. Trimming took 4 bases from V and 2 from J, leaving 11 bases between them.

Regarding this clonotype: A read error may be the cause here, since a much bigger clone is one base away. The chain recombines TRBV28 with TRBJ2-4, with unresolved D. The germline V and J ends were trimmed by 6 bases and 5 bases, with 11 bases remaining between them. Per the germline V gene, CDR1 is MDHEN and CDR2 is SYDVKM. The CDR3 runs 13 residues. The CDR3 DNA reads TGTGCCAGCAGGTTGGGGTTGGAAAACATTCAGTACTTC. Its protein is CASRLGLENIQYF.

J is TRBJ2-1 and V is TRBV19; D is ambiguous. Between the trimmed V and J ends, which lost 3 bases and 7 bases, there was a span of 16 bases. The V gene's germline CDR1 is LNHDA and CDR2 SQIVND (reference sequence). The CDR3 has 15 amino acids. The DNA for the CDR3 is TGTGCCAGTAGTATGGGTGTCTTGGTCGGAAATGAGCAGTTCTTC. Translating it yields CASSMGVLVGNEQFF.

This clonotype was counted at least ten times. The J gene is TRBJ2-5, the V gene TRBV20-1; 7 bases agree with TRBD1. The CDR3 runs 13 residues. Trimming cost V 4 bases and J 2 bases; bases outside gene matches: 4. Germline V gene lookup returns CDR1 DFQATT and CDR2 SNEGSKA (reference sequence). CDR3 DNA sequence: TGCAGTGCTAATACAGGGGAACAAGAGACCCAGTACTTC. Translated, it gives CSANTGEQETQYF.

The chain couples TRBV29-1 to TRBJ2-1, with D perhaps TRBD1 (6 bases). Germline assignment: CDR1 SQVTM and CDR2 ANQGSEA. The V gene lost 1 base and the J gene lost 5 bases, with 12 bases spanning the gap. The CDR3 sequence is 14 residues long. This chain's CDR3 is CSVEGDTPNNEQFF. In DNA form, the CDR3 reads TGCAGCGTTGAAGGGGACACACCCAACAATGAGCAGTTCTTC.

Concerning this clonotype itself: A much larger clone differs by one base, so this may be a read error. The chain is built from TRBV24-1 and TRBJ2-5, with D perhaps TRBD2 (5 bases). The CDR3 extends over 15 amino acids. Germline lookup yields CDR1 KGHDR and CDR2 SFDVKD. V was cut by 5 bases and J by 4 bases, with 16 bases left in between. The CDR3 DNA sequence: TGTGCCACCAGTGTCAGAGGGATGGACGGAGAGACCCAGTACTTC. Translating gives CATSVRGMDGETQYF.

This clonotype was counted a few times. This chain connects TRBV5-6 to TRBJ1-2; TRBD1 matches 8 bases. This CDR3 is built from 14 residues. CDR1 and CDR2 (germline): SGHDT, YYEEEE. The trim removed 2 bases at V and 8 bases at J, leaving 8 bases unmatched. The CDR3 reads CASSFLRTGFGYTF. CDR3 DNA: TGTGCCAGCAGCTTCCTCCGGACAGGGTTCGGCTACACCTTC.